This record looks at one T cell receptor (beta chain) sequence and its context. Trimming removed 1 base from V and 8 bases from J; junction bases left unmatched: 13. The CDR3 consists of 18 residues. Germline lookup yields CDR1 SGHRS and CDR2 YFSETQ. Researchers ran the PCR with 60 Vbeta and 13 Jbeta primers. The assay was immunoSEQ multiplex PCR, and TCRdb's table has in-frame clones only and misses some. Of 90,000 to 120,000 clones listed, roughly 70% are singletons. This specimen belongs to a study of cytomegalovirus exposure and HLA in healthy donors. This TCR was recovered from a woman between 35 and 50 years old in good health and CMV-seropositive. The V call is TRBV5-1, the J call TRBJ1-6; 9 positions agree with TRBD1. The sequenced sample consisted of PBMCs. CDR3 coding DNA: TGCGCCAGCAGCTTGATACGACAGGGGGGCGGATTGGATTCACCCCTCCACTTT. Its translation is CASSLIRQGGGLDSPLHF.